This T cell receptor (beta chain) was profiled in a study of blood T cell repertoires in COVID-19. Study at large: The samples span acute and convalescent COVID-19 from the United States, Italy and Spain. T cells, B-cell-depleted T cells, or PBMCs supplied cDNA or gDNA.

Germline V gene lookup returns CDR1 SGHRS and CDR2 YFSETQ. This CDR3 has 14 residues. The V segment lost 4 bases and the J segment 4 bases; nucleotides outside the gene matches: 5. Original data processing: Nucleated cell number was recorded as an estimate derived from reference gene primer amplification. Clones were sequenced by immunoSEQ multiplex PCR, and TCRdb holds only the in-frame ones, with some missing. That table gives V, J and clone size, and the DNA gave D and trimming. Among some 280,000 clones, approximately 89% were seen once, and the ten largest hold under 15%. The genes are TRBV5-1 and TRBJ1-5; 7 nucleotides line up with TRBD1. This sequence originates from a woman aged 55-69 years with acute or convalescent COVID-19. The sample taken for sequencing was peripheral blood. The CDR3 sequence is CASSPGTENQPQHF. CDR3 DNA: TGCGCCAGCAGCCCGGGGACAGAAAATCAGCCCCAGCATTTT. Full variable domain (remainder filled in from reference TRBV5-1 and TRBJ1-5): KAGVTQTPRYLIKTRGQQVTLSCSPISGHRSVSWYQQTPGQGLQFLFEYFSETQRNKGNFPGRFSGRQFSNSRSEMNVSTLELGDSALYLCASSPGTENQPQHFGDGTRLSIL.